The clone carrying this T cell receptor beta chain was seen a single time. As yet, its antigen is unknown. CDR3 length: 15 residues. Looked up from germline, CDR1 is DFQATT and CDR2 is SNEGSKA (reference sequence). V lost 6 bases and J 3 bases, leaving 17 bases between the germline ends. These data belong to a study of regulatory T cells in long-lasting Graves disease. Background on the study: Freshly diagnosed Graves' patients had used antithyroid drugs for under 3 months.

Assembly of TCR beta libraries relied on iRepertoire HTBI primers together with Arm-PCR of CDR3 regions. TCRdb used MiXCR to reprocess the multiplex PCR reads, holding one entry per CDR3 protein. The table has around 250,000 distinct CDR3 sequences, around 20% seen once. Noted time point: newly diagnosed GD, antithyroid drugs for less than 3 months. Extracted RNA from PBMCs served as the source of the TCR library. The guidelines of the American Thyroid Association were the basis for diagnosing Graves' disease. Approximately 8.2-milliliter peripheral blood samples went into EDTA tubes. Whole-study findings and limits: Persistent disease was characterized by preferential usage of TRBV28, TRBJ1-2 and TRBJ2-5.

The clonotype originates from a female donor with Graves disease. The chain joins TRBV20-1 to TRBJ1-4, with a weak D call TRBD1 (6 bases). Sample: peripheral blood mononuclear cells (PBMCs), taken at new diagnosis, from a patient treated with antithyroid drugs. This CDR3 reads CSAPKGGSSNEKLFF. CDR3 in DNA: TGCAGTGCCCCAAAGGGGGGTTCATCTAATGAAAAACTGTTTTTT.